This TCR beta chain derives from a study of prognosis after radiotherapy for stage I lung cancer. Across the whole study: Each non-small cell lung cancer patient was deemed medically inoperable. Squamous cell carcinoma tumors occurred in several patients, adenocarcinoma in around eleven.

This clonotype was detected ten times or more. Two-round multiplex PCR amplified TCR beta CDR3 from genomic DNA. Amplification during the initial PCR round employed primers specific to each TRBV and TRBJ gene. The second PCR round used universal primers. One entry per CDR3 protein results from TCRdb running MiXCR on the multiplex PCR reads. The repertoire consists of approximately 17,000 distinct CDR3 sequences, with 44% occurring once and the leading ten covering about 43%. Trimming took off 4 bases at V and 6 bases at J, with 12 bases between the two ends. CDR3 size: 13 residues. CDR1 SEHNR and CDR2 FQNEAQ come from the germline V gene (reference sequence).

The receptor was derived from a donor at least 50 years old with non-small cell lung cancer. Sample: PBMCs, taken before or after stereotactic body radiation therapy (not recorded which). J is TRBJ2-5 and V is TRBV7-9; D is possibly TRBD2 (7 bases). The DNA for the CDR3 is TGTGCCAGCAGCTCGCCGGGGGGCCAGACCCAGTACTTC. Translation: CASSSPGGQTQYF. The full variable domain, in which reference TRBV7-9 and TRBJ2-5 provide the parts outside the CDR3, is DTGVSQNPRHKITKRGQNVTFRCDPISEHNRLYWYRQTLGQGPEFLTYFQNEAQLEKSRLLSDRFSAERPKGSFSTLEIQRTEQGDSAMYLCASSSPGGQTQYFGPGTRLLVL.